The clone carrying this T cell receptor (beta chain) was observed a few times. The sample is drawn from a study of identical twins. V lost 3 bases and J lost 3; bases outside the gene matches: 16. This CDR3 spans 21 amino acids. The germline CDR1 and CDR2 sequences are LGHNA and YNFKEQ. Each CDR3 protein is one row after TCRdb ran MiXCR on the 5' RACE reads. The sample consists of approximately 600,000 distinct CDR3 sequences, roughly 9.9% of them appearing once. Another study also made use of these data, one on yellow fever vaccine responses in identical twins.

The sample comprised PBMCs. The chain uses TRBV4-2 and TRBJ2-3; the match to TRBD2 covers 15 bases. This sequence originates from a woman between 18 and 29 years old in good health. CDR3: CASSHAGAPGLAGGPTDTQYF. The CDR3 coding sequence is TGTGCCAGCAGCCACGCGGGGGCGCCCGGACTAGCGGGGGGGCCTACAGATACGCAGTATTTT.